These T cell receptor beta chains were read from a single sample in a study of T-cell memory formation after mild COVID-19. In TCRdb, the 5' RACE reads were re-called with MiXCR into one record per CDR3 protein. There are around 450,000 distinct CDR3 sequences in the sample; around 18% occur only once, and around 8% lies in the top ten. Material for sequencing was PBMCs or a T cell subset sorted from them (not recorded which). Source of these receptors: an adult woman who had mild COVID-19 (a few samples of this study predate the infection). Cell type and time point are not known. Both conserved end residues are part of each CDR3. Fields, in order: J gene, clone size, V gene, D gene, CDR3 protein, CDR3 DNA. D genes are given only for firm matches. The size field is filled for only some rows; it gives once, few, many or a size class.

j_gene: TRBJ1-2; abundance: -; v_gene: TRBV5-1; d_gene: -; CDR3aa: CASSLVPRGYGYTF; CDR3nt: TGCGCCAGCAGCTTGGTTCCACGGGGCTATGGCTACACCTTC
j_gene: TRBJ2-5; abundance: -; v_gene: TRBV12-3/TRBV12-4; d_gene: -; CDR3aa: CASTMTAYQETQYF; CDR3nt: TGTGCCAGCACCATGACTGCGTACCAAGAGACCCAGTACTTC
j_gene: TRBJ1-5; abundance: -; v_gene: TRBV21-1; d_gene: -; CDR3aa: CASTPGPQRKYSNQPQHF; CDR3nt: TGTGCCAGCACTCCGGGACCTCAGCGCAAATATAGCAATCAGCCCCAGCATTTT
j_gene: TRBJ1-6; abundance: few; v_gene: TRBV12-3/TRBV12-4; d_gene: TRBD1; CDR3aa: CASSRMTGHSPLHF; CDR3nt: TGTGCCAGCAGCCGAATGACAGGGCACTCACCCCTCCACTTT
j_gene: TRBJ2-3; abundance: -; v_gene: TRBV12-3/TRBV12-4; d_gene: TRBD2; CDR3aa: CASSPSGAFTDTQYF; CDR3nt: TGTGCCAGCAGCCCCAGCGGGGCCTTCACAGATACGCAGTATTTT
j_gene: TRBJ1-1; abundance: once; v_gene: TRBV19; d_gene: -; CDR3aa: CASSISRLNTEAFF; CDR3nt: TGTGCCAGTAGTATTTCACGGTTGAACACTGAAGCTTTCTTT
j_gene: TRBJ1-3; abundance: few; v_gene: TRBV28; d_gene: -; CDR3aa: CASSLPYGNTIYF; CDR3nt: TGTGCCAGCAGTTTACCTTATGGAAACACCATATATTTT
j_gene: TRBJ2-1; abundance: -; v_gene: TRBV7-8; d_gene: -; CDR3aa: CASTASGTTTPNEQFF; CDR3nt: TGTGCCAGCACCGCTTCCGGGACCACCACACCCAATGAGCAGTTCTTC
j_gene: TRBJ2-1; abundance: few; v_gene: TRBV24-1; d_gene: TRBD1; CDR3aa: CATSAPGQGYNEQFF; CDR3nt: TGTGCCACCAGTGCCCCGGGACAGGGGTACAATGAGCAGTTCTTC
j_gene: TRBJ2-5; abundance: -; v_gene: TRBV6-4; d_gene: -; CDR3aa: CASSPRLYPKRETQYF; CDR3nt: TGTGCCAGCAGTCCTCGTTTATACCCCAAGAGGGAGACCCAGTACTTC
j_gene: TRBJ1-6; abundance: many; v_gene: TRBV20-1; d_gene: TRBD1; CDR3aa: CSACRTGNSPLHF; CDR3nt: TGCAGTGCTTGTAGGACAGGGAATTCACCCCTCCACTTT
j_gene: TRBJ2-1; abundance: few; v_gene: TRBV5-1; d_gene: -; CDR3aa: CASSHASGTIDNEQFF; CDR3nt: TGCGCCAGCAGCCACGCATCCGGGACGATAGACAATGAGCAGTTCTTC
j_gene: TRBJ1-1; abundance: many; v_gene: TRBV20-1; d_gene: -; CDR3aa: CSARDYLRANTEAFF; CDR3nt: TGCAGTGCTAGAGATTACCTCCGGGCGAACACTGAAGCTTTCTTT